The rows below give T cell receptor beta chains drawn from one sample of a study of CD8 T cells in ankylosing spondylitis. TCRdb passed the 5' RACE reads through MiXCR, listing each CDR3 protein once. This sample yields about 280,000 distinct CDR3 sequences, of which about 20% are seen a single time; 7.8% belongs to the top ten. The sequencing input was blood, either unsorted or a sorted T cell fraction (not recorded which). The receptors stem from a male donor with ankylosing spondylitis or in good health (not recorded which). CDR3s include the opening cysteine and the closing phenylalanine or tryptophan. The D gene is left open where the match is weak. Expanded clones are given a class, and other clones once, few, many or no size at all.

j_gene,d_gene,abundance,len,v_gene,CDR3aa,CDR3nt
TRBJ2-5,NA,many,13,TRBV12-3/TRBV12-4,CASSLWAGETQYF,TGTGCCAGCAGTTTATGGGCAGGGGAGACCCAGTACTTC
TRBJ2-1,NA,NA,14,TRBV24-1,CAASDPGQHYEQFF,TGTGCCGCCAGTGACCCGGGGCAGCATTATGAGCAGTTCTTC
TRBJ1-3,NA,NA,16,TRBV20-1,CSARETLDRSGNTIYF,TGCAGTGCTAGAGAAACCCTAGACCGCTCTGGAAACACCATATATTTT
TRBJ1-5,TRBD1,NA,16,TRBV15,CATSSRQGGSNQPQHF,TGTGCCACCAGCTCCCGACAGGGCGGGAGCAATCAGCCCCAGCATTTT
TRBJ2-2,TRBD1,NA,17,TRBV15,CATSRDETGGSTGELFF,TGTGCCACCAGCAGAGATGAAACAGGGGGCAGCACCGGGGAGCTGTTTTTT
TRBJ2-2,NA,few,14,TRBV20-1,CSARRDFATGELFF,TGCAGTGCTAGGCGGGACTTTGCCACCGGGGAGCTGTTTTTT
TRBJ2-1,NA,few,15,TRBV7-2,CASSITSRSYNEQFF,TGTGCCAGCAGCATCACTAGCCGCTCCTACAATGAGCAGTTCTTC
TRBJ2-3,TRBD2,few,15,TRBV24-1,CATGKRGLGTDTQYF,TGTGCCACGGGGAAGCGGGGTCTGGGCACAGATACGCAGTATTTT
TRBJ1-3,NA,NA,16,TRBV12-3/TRBV12-4,CASSLIDRLSGNTIYF,TGTGCCAGCAGTTTAATCGACAGGCTTTCTGGAAACACCATATATTTT
TRBJ2-5,NA,NA,13,TRBV4-1,CASSQAGEVTQYF,TGCGCCAGCAGCCAAGCGGGAGAGGTGACCCAGTACTTC
TRBJ2-1,NA,NA,12,TRBV18,CASSPPGNEQFF,TGTGCCAGCTCACCACCTGGCAATGAGCAGTTCTTC
TRBJ2-3,NA,NA,14,TRBV2,CASKDVGFADTQYF,TGTGCCAGCAAGGACGTGGGCTTTGCAGATACGCAGTATTTT
TRBJ2-2,NA,few,12,TRBV7-2,CASSPLSGELFF,TGTGCCAGCAGCCCCCTGTCCGGGGAGCTGTTTTTT